Here is one T cell receptor (beta chain) with its context. These data come from a study of blood T cell repertoires in COVID-19. Background on the study: The United States, Italy and Spain supplied acute and convalescent COVID-19 samples. From T cells, B-cell-depleted T cells, or PBMCs came the material, which was cDNA or gDNA.

How the authors handled the data: Quantification of nucleated cells was approximated via reference gene primer amplification. Here immunoSEQ multiplex PCR was the method, and the copy in TCRdb shows in-frame clones only, minus some. The V and J calls and the clone size are those of that table, but D and trimming were determined from the DNA. This sample carries roughly 390,000 clones, less than 85% of them seen once, and the ten largest clones take 3.5% to 4%. The trim removed 0 bases at V and 0 bases at J, leaving 3 bases unmatched. The germline V gene encodes CDR1 SGDLS and CDR2 YYNGEE. This CDR3 has 16 residues.

Sequencing was done on a sample of peripheral blood. The chain recombines TRBV9 with TRBJ1-3; 7 bases are a match to TRBD1. The clonotype comes from a woman under 30 with acute or convalescent COVID-19. CDR3 sequence: CASSVEGQSSGNTIYF. The CDR3, as DNA: TGTGCCAGCAGCGTAGAGGGACAGAGCTCTGGAAACACCATATATTTT.